Listed here are 26 T cell receptor beta chains from one sample, sequenced in a study of cytomegalovirus exposure and HLA in healthy donors. Produced via immunoSEQ multiplex PCR; TCRdb's table is partial and in-frame only. The profile shows 200,000 to 250,000 clones, around four fifths of them singletons. The sequenced sample consisted of PBMCs. The receptors here all came from a woman aged 18-29 years in good health and CMV-seronegative.

This clone showed up just once. V and J are TRBV5-6 and TRBJ2-7; TRBD1 is a possible D gene (6 bases). With 3 bases removed from V and 0 bases from J, the gap between germline ends came to 13 bases. CDR1 and CDR2 from the germline V gene are SGHDT and YYEEEE. The CDR3 loop spans 15 amino acids. The CDR3 sequence: CASSSGQSPSYEQYF. As DNA, the CDR3 is TGTGCCAGCAGCTCAGGACAGTCCCCCTCCTACGAGCAGTACTTC.

This rearrangement joins TRBV6-1 to TRBJ2-5; D gene unclear. The germline CDR1 and CDR2 sequences are MNHNS and SASEGT. The CDR3 length is 13 residues. Trimming left V 3 bases short and J 3 bases short, with 8 bases between. CDR3 protein: CASSDSLKETQYF. The CDR3 DNA is TGTGCCAGCAGTGACAGCCTAAAAGAGACCCAGTACTTC.

This chain uses TRBV25-1 with TRBJ2-7; D might be TRBD2 (6 bases). Trimming left V 0 bases short and J 3 bases short, with 15 bases between. The CDR3 loop spans 16 amino acids. Per germline, CDR1 MGHDK and CDR2 SYGVNS. The CDR3: CASSEYAGGSSYEQYF. CDR3 DNA sequence: TGTGCCAGCAGTGAATATGCCGGGGGATCAAGCTACGAGCAGTACTTC.

A single count supports this clone. The DNA for the CDR3 is TGTGCCAGCAGCTTAAGGCACAGGGCAGGGAACACCGGGGAGCTGTTTTTT. Its protein is CASSLRHRAGNTGELFF. The rearrangement uses TRBV7-2 and TRBJ2-2, with D perhaps matching TRBD1 (6 bases). V lost 2 bases and J 1 base, leaving 14 bases between the germline ends. Germline V gene sequence: CDR1 SGHTA, CDR2 FQGNSA. The CDR3 covers 17 residues.

The table lists this clone with a few counts. The chain combines TRBV19 with TRBJ1-2; 8 bases agree with TRBD1. The germline V gene encodes CDR1 LNHDA and CDR2 SQIVND (reference sequence). V lost 7 bases to trimming and J lost 6 bases; unmatched junction nucleotides: 7. The CDR3 spans 13 residues. The CDR3 spells CASTLDRDNGYTF. CDR3 bases: TGTGCCAGTACCCTGGACAGGGATAATGGCTACACCTTC.

The chain links TRBV25-1 to TRBJ2-7, with D maybe TRBD2 (6 bases). The V end lost 3 bases, the J end lost 2 bases, and 14 bases lay between the germline ends. Per germline, CDR1 MGHDK and CDR2 SYGVNS. The CDR3 contains 15 residues. In DNA form, the CDR3 reads TGTGCCAGCAGTGATGATTCCGGGACTGCCTACGAGCAGTACTTC. Amino acid sequence: CASSDDSGTAYEQYF.

The gene calls are TRBV2 and TRBJ2-7; weak D call: TRBD2 (6 bases). From germline, CDR1 is SNHLY and CDR2 FYNNEI. V lost 2 bases to trimming and J lost 0 bases, with 8 bases between them. The CDR3 consists of 14 residues. The CDR3 sequence is CASSERTNSYEQYF. CDR3 nucleotides: TGTGCCAGCAGTGAAAGGACTAACTCCTACGAGCAGTACTTC.

The chain recombines TRBV21-1 with TRBJ2-7. TRBV21-1 is shown as a pseudogene. The CDR3 covers 14 residues. CDR3 bases: TGTGCCAGCAGCAAAACGTGTCCGTTTTACGAGCAGTACTTC. Its translation is CASSKTCPFYEQYF.

This clone was recorded a few times. The chain couples TRBV25-1 to TRBJ1-6; TRBD1 agrees at 8 bases. Per the germline V gene, CDR1 is MGHDK and CDR2 is SYGVNS. V trimming: 3 bases; J trimming: 4 bases; junction bases outside the gene matches: 8. This CDR3 contains 17 residues. CDR3 in amino acids: CASSEDGRGLYNSPLHF. The DNA for the CDR3 is TGTGCCAGCAGTGAGGATGGCAGGGGGCTTTATAATTCACCCCTCCACTTT.

V is TRBV6-5 and J is TRBJ2-1, with TRBD1 matching 7 bases. CDR1 is MNHEY, CDR2 SVGAGI, per germline. V lost 5 bases and J lost 4; bases outside the gene matches: 5. CDR3 length equals 14 residues. DNA for the CDR3: TGTGCCAGCAGTAGCCGGGACAGATACAATGAGCAGTTCTTC. As protein: CASSSRDRYNEQFF.

CDR3 DNA sequence: TGTGCCAGCAGTGAAGAACAGATTATCAATCAGCCCCAGCATTTT. Encoded protein: CASSEEQIINQPQHF. The rearrangement links TRBV2 to TRBJ1-5; D uncertain. The CDR3 is made up of 15 amino acids. CDR1 and CDR2 from the germline V gene are SNHLY and FYNNEI. Trimming shortened V by 1 base and J by 3 bases, and 10 bases separated the two germline ends.

This clone occurred once. V is TRBV28 and J is TRBJ2-1; TRBD2 matches at 8 bases. This CDR3 has 17 amino acids. V lost 5 bases and J lost 2; bases outside the gene matches: 11. CDR1 and CDR2 (germline): MDHEN, SYDVKM. The CDR3: CASSPLPREGPYNEQFF. DNA of the CDR3: TGTGCCAGCAGTCCCCTTCCTCGGGAGGGCCCCTACAATGAGCAGTTCTTC. The complete variable domain, with remaining parts taken from reference TRBV28 and TRBJ2-1, reads DVKVTQSSRYLVKRTGEKVFLECVQDMDHENMFWYRQDPGLGLRLIYFSYDVKMKEKGDIPEGYSVSREKKERFSLILESASTNQTSMYLCASSPLPREGPYNEQFFGPGTRLTVL.

The chain is built from TRBV6-1 and TRBJ2-5, with D possibly being TRBD2 (6 bases). This CDR3 spans 13 amino acids. The V gene lost 8 bases and the J gene lost 3 bases, with 13 bases spanning the gap. Germline V gene lookup returns CDR1 MNHNS and CDR2 SASEGT. The CDR3 protein is CASLALRKETQYF. For the CDR3, the DNA is TGTGCCAGCCTAGCGTTAAGGAAAGAGACCCAGTACTTC.

The chain links TRBV6-5 to TRBJ1-5; D may be TRBD1 (5 bases). The CDR3 runs to 16 residues. Germline assignment: CDR1 MNHEY and CDR2 SVGAGI. V was cut by 2 bases and J by 0 bases, with 11 bases left in between. The CDR3 sequence is CASSYRGPYSNQPQHF. CDR3 sequence (DNA): TGTGCCAGCAGTTACAGGGGACCTTATAGCAATCAGCCCCAGCATTTT.

The V call is TRBV30, the J call TRBJ2-7, with 9 nucleotides matching TRBD1. The CDR3 is made up of 14 amino acids. Germline assignment: CDR1 GTSNPN and CDR2 SVGIG (reference sequence). J gave up 6 bases and V 5 bases, and 11 bases lay outside the gene matches. The CDR3 DNA sequence: TGTGCCTGGGAGGCGACAGGGGGATACGGCGAGCAGTACTTC. Translated, it gives CAWEATGGYGEQYF.

The rearrangement joins TRBV2 to TRBJ2-3, with TRBD2 matching over 7 bases. The CDR3 consists of 12 residues. The V gene's germline CDR1 is SNHLY and CDR2 FYNNEI. The V and J ends lost 6 bases and 4 bases, in that order; junction bases with no gene match: 1. The CDR3 DNA reads TGTGCCAGCAGCACTAGCGCAGATACGCAGTATTTT. Translating gives CASSTSADTQYF.

The V and J genes are TRBV5-1 and TRBJ2-1; 7 positions match TRBD2. This CDR3 region has 15 residues. From germline, CDR1 is SGHRS and CDR2 YFSETQ. Trimming at V came to 5 bases and at J to 1 base, leaving 6 bases not matched to a gene. CDR3 coding DNA: TGCGCCAGCAGAGCGACGGGGGGATCCTACAATGAGCAGTTCTTC. Translation gives CASRATGGSYNEQFF.

V usage is TRBV7-2 and J usage is TRBJ2-7; 9 positions agree with TRBD2. Germline lookup yields CDR1 SGHTA and CDR2 FQGNSA. CDR3 length equals 14 residues. V was pared by 5 bases and J by 1 base, with 3 bases of the junction left unmatched. For the CDR3, the DNA is TGTGCCAGCAGCGCGACTAGCGGTTCCTACGAGCAGTACTTC. Amino acid sequence: CASSATSGSYEQYF.

As DNA, the CDR3 is TGTGCCAGCAGCTTGGTGGGACAAGAGACCCAGTACTTC. Translation gives CASSLVGQETQYF. This chain connects TRBV5-4 to TRBJ2-5; D remains ambiguous. Between the trimmed V and J ends, which lost 0 bases and 2 bases, there was a span of 5 bases. This CDR3 comprises 13 residues. CDR1 is SGHNT, CDR2 YYREEE, per germline (reference sequence).

This sequence joins TRBV10-3 and TRBJ1-2; 8 nucleotides line up with TRBD1. J was trimmed by 6 bases and V by 0 bases; bases with no gene match: 6. The CDR3 is made up of 15 amino acids. Germline-derived CDR1 and CDR2 are ENHRY and SYGVKD. CDR3 DNA: TGTGCCATCAGTGAGTCGACAGGGGTAGTTCATGGCTACACCTTC. Translated, it gives CAISESTGVVHGYTF.

The rearrangement joins TRBV29-1 to TRBJ2-7; 7 positions agree with TRBD1. The CDR3 runs 12 residues. The germline V gene encodes CDR1 SQVTM and CDR2 ANQGSEA. The junction had 5 bases not matched to a gene; V was cut back by 6 bases and J by 3 bases. CDR3 DNA sequence: TGCAGCGTGGACAGGACGGGCTACGAGCAGTACTTC. Protein product: CSVDRTGYEQYF.

The rearrangement links TRBV30 to TRBJ2-3, with TRBD2 identical over 8 bases. The CDR3 has 15 residues. Looked up from germline, CDR1 is GTSNPN and CDR2 is SVGIG (reference sequence). Trimming cost V 2 bases and J 10 bases; bases outside gene matches: 14. CDR3 amino acids: CAWSKIAGSVSAQYF. The CDR3 DNA reads TGTGCCTGGAGTAAAATAGCGGGATCCGTGTCGGCGCAGTATTTT.

The chain carries TRBV28 and TRBJ1-1, with a possible D match to TRBD1 (6 bases). This CDR3 comprises 15 residues. The germline V and J ends were trimmed by 6 bases and 0 bases, with 14 bases remaining between them. The germline V gene encodes CDR1 MDHEN and CDR2 SYDVKM. The CDR3 loop is CASRAYRAVNTEAFF. The CDR3 nucleotides are TGTGCCAGCAGGGCCTACAGGGCTGTGAACACTGAAGCTTTCTTT.

The V call is TRBV7-6, the J call TRBJ2-7; D remains ambiguous. V lost 0 bases and J 2 bases, leaving 2 bases between the germline ends. CDR3 size: 12 residues. Germline CDR1 is SGHVS and CDR2 is FNYEAQ. Written as DNA, the CDR3 is TGTGCCAGCAGCTTAGCTCCCTACGAGCAGTACTTC. Translation: CASSLAPYEQYF.

This rearrangement joins TRBV5-4 to TRBJ1-1, with D possibly TRBD1 on 5 matching bases. The CDR3 consists of 13 residues. From germline, CDR1 is SGHNT and CDR2 YYREEE (reference sequence). Trimming cost V 1 base and J 6 bases, with 10 bases left between them. The CDR3 region is CASSLRGVPEAFF. Here the CDR3 DNA reads TGTGCCAGCAGCTTGAGAGGGGTCCCTGAAGCTTTCTTT.

In this sample, this clone turned up once. The chain recombines TRBV6-1 with TRBJ2-3; 14 nucleotides match TRBD2. Germline V gene sequence: CDR1 MNHNS, CDR2 SASEGT. Trimming at V came to 5 bases and at J to 5 bases, leaving 3 bases not matched to a gene. The CDR3 sequence is 15 residues long. CDR3 in amino acids: CASSRLAGGQDTQYF. For the CDR3, the DNA is TGTGCCAGCAGTCGACTAGCGGGGGGGCAAGATACGCAGTATTTT.